This entry features one T cell receptor beta chain sequence. Its antigen is still unknown. These data belong to a study of vaccination effects on CD4 cells after COVID-19. The CDR3 consists of 13 residues. CDR1 SGHAT and CDR2 FQNNGV come from the germline V gene. V was trimmed by 2 bases and J by 4 bases, leaving 6 bases between them. Measured with immunoSEQ multiplex PCR; TCRdb has only the in-frame clones, and not every one. The sample includes 84,000 or so clones, roughly 73% of them seen just once. CD4+ T cells specific for antigen were expanded with viral peptide pools by the ViraFEST assay before sequencing. Following 10 days of culture, CD4+ T cells were isolated. Two-dose vaccination with either BNT162b2 or mRNA-1273 was given to the participants.

V is TRBV11-2 and J is TRBJ1-5; no clear D gene. Here the sequenced sample was CD4+ T cells from PBMCs cultured with HCoV-OC43 spike peptides, taken after COVID-19 vaccination. The subset is: HCoV-OC43 spike overlapping peptide pool stimulation. The receptor comes from a human donor who received a COVID-19 vaccine. The CDR3 sequence is CASSLKGNQPQHF. CDR3 coding DNA: TGTGCCAGCAGCTTAAAAGGGAATCAGCCCCAGCATTTT.